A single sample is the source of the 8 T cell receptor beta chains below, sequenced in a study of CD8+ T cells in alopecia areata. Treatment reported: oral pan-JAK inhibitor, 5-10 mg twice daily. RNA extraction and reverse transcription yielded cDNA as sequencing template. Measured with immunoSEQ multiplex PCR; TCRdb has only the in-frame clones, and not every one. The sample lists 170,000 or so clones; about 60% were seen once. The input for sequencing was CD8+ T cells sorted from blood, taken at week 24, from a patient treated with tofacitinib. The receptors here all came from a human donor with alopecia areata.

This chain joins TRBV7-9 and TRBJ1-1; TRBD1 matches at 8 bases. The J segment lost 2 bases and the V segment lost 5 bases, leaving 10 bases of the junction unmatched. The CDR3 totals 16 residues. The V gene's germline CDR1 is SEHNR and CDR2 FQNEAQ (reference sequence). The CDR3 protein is CASSGGQGTPNTEAFF. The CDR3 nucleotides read TGTGCCAGCAGCGGAGGACAGGGAACCCCCAACACTGAAGCTTTCTTT.

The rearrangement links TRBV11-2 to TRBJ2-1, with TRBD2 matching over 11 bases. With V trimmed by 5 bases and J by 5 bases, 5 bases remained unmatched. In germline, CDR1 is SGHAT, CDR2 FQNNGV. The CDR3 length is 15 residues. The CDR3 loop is CASSPSGGSHNEQFF. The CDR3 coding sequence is TGTGCCAGCAGCCCTAGCGGGGGGTCACACAATGAGCAGTTCTTC.

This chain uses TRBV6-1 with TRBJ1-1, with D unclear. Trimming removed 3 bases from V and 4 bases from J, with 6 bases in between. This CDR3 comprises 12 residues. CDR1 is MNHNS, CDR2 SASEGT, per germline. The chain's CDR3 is CASSDCCTEAFF. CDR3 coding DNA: TGTGCCAGCAGTGATTGCTGCACTGAAGCTTTCTTT.

CDR3 amino acids: CSVVSEIQGSGELFF. Here the CDR3 DNA reads TGCAGCGTCGTAAGCGAAATACAGGGGTCCGGGGAGCTGTTTTTT. The chain links TRBV29-1 to TRBJ2-2, with 7 bases lining up with TRBD1. The CDR3 runs to 15 residues. The germline CDR1 and CDR2 sequences are SQVTM and ANQGSEA. J lost 6 bases, V lost 6 bases, and 13 bases had no gene match.

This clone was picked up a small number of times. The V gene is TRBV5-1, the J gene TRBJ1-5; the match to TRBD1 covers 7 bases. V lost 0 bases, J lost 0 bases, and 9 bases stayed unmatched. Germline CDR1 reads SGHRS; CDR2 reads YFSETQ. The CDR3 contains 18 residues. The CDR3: CASSLGDRTPYSNQPQHF. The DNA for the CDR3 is TGCGCCAGCAGCTTGGGGGACAGAACCCCCTATAGCAATCAGCCCCAGCATTTT.

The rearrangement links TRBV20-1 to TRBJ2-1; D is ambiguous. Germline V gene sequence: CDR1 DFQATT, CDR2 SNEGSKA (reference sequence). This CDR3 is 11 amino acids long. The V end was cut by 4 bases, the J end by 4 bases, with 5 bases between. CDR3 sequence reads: CSAIEYNEQFF. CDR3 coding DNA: TGCAGTGCTATAGAGTACAATGAGCAGTTCTTC.

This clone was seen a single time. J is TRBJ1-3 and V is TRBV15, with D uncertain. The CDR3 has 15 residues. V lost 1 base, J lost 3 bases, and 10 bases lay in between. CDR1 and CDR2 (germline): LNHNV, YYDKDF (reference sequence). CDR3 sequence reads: CATSRVAGYGNTIYF. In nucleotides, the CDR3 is TGTGCCACCAGCAGAGTAGCGGGTTATGGAAACACCATATATTTT.

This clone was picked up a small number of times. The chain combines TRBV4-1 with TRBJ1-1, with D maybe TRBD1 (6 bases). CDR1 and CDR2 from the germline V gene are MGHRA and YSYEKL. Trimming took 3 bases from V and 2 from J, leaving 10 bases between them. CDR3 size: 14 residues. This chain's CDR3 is CASSHRTVNTEAFF. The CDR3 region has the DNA TGCGCCAGCAGCCACCGGACAGTCAACACTGAAGCTTTCTTT.